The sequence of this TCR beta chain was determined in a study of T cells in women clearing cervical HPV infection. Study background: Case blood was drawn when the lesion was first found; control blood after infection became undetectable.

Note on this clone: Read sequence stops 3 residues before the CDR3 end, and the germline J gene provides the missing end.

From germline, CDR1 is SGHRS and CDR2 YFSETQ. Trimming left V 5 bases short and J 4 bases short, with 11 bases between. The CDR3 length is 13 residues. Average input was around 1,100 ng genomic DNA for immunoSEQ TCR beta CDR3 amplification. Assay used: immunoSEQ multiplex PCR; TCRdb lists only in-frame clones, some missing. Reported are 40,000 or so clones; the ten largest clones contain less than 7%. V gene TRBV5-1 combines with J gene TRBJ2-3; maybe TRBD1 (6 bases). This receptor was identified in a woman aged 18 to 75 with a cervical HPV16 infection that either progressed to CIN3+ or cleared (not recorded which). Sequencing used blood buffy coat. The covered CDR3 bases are TGCGCCAGCAGAGATACAGGGTCAGATACG. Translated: CASRDTGSDT. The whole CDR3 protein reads CASRDTGSDTQYF.